The sequence of this T cell receptor beta chain was determined in a study of T cells in Graves' hyperthyroidism and ophthalmopathy. About the research overall: At the time of initial diagnosis and before any treatment, peripheral blood was collected. Points from the study as a whole: Researchers found most expanded thyroid clonotypes above 0.001 in blood as well.

Trimming took off 3 bases at V and 4 bases at J, with 5 bases between the two ends. The CDR3 contains 12 residues. Germline assignment: CDR1 SGHTA and CDR2 FQGNSA. Patients were aged 18 to 65, had disease duration under 2 months, and had newly diagnosed hyperthyroidism. Diagnostic assessment was based on clinical symptoms, serum thyroxine and TRAb, thyroid ultrasound and orbital computed tomography. A note on this clonotype: No antigen is known for it.

TCR beta CDR3 region amplification was performed from RNA transcripts. In the first-round RT-PCR of the TCR CDR3, the HTBI primer set was used. TCRdb re-called the multiplex PCR reads with MiXCR, one entry per CDR3 protein. The sample carries hundreds of thousands of distinct CDR3 sequences, around a third recorded once. The sample was blood. The chain recombines TRBV7-2 with TRBJ2-3; unclear D gene. The origin of this receptor is a woman in her forties with Graves' hyperthyroidism. The CDR3: CASSLVADTQYF. The CDR3 DNA sequence: TGTGCCAGCAGCTTGGTCGCAGATACGCAGTATTTT.